Following are 29 T cell receptor beta chains from one sample sequenced in a study of monozygotic twins with inflammatory bowel disease. TCRdb re-called the 5' RACE reads and gives one entry per CDR3 protein, without DNA. There are 420,000 or so distinct CDR3 sequences in the sample, with 2% to 3% held by the top ten. Sequencing was done on a sample of blood. The source of these receptors is a human donor with ulcerative colitis or Crohn's disease, or a healthy co-twin of an affected twin (not recorded which).

The rearrangement uses TRBV6-2 or TRBV6-3 and TRBJ1-5. The germline CDR1 and CDR2 sequences are MNHEY and SVGEGT. This CDR3 contains 17 residues. This CDR3 reads CASSRLPRGNGNQPQHF.

J is TRBJ2-7 and V is TRBV14; TCRdb lists TRBD2, though no DNA is available to test this call. CDR1 is SGHDN, CDR2 FVKESK, per germline. This CDR3 is built from 15 residues. The CDR3 loop is CASSQVASKGHEQYF. The variable domain in full, with the rest retrieved from reference TRBV14 and TRBJ2-7, is EAGVTQFPSHSVIEKGQTVTLRCDPISGHDNLYWYRRVMGKEIKFLLHFVKESKQDESGMPNNRFLAERTGGTYSTLKVQPAELEDSGVYFCASSQVASKGHEQYFGPGTRLTVT.

This sequence joins TRBV28 and TRBJ2-7; TCRdb returns TRBD1, unconfirmable since there is no DNA. The CDR3 runs to 14 residues. In germline, CDR1 is MDHEN, CDR2 SYDVKM. CDR3 protein: CASVQGPRSYEQYF.

The chain recombines TRBV5-1 with TRBJ2-1; without DNA, the TCRdb call of TRBD2 cannot be checked. Germline lookup yields CDR1 SGHRS and CDR2 YFSETQ. This CDR3 comprises 13 residues. CDR3 region: CASSPRQGGEQFF.

The chain uses TRBV20-1 and TRBJ2-1; as DNA is missing, the TRBD2 call by TCRdb cannot be tested. The CDR3 extends over 16 amino acids. Germline CDR1 reads DFQATT; CDR2 reads SNEGSKA (reference sequence). This CDR3 reads CSARDIFLAGRNEQFF.

V gene TRBV27 combines with J gene TRBJ1-1; the D call from TCRdb, TRBD1, cannot be confirmed without DNA. In germline, CDR1 is MNHEY, CDR2 SMNVEV (reference sequence). The CDR3 length is 11 residues. CDR3 amino acids: CASTTGDEAFF.

This chain uses TRBV5-6 with TRBJ1-5; lacking DNA, the TRBD1 call made by TCRdb goes unchecked. This CDR3 contains 14 residues. Per the germline V gene, CDR1 is SGHDT and CDR2 is YYEEEE. CDR3 amino acids: CASSLSPRQMPQHF.

This chain links TRBV5-1 with TRBJ2-7. The CDR3 covers 15 residues. Germline V CDR1 and CDR2: SGHRS, YFSETQ. CDR3 protein: CASSFMGFVDDEQYF.

The chain uses TRBV20-1 and TRBJ1-5; TCRdb designates TRBD1, a call that cannot be tested without DNA. The CDR3 contains 12 residues. CDR1 is DFQATT and CDR2 is SNEGSKA in the germline V gene (reference sequence). CDR3 in amino acids: CSAGQADQPQHF.

The V call is TRBV5-1, the J call TRBJ2-3; TCRdb's assignment of TRBD2 cannot be checked, as there is no DNA. The CDR3 spans 16 residues. Germline values: CDR1 SGHRS, CDR2 YFSETQ. CDR3 in amino acids: CASSLTGTERTDTQYF.

V is TRBV7-2 and J is TRBJ2-7; TCRdb's assignment of TRBD2 cannot be checked, as there is no DNA. The CDR3 has 15 residues. Per germline, CDR1 SGHTA and CDR2 FQGNSA. The CDR3 here is CASSLEAGPSYEQYF. The full variable domain, completed using reference TRBV7-2 and TRBJ2-7, is GAGVSQSPSNKVTEKGKDVELRCDPISGHTALYWYRQSLGQGLEFLIYFQGNSAPDKSGLPSDRFSAERTGGSVSTLTIQRTQQEDSAVYLCASSLEAGPSYEQYFGPGTRLTVT.

The CDR3 sequence: CASSHLLGTGGSSYEQYF. The V call is TRBV6-5, the J call TRBJ2-7; TCRdb lists TRBD1, though no DNA is available to test this call. The V gene's germline CDR1 is MNHEY and CDR2 SVGAGI. The CDR3 is 18 residues long.

The chain carries TRBV10-2 and TRBJ1-2. The CDR3 is 15 residues long. Germline V lookup: CDR1 WSHSY, CDR2 SAAADI. CDR3 loop: CASSRGSQENYGYTF.

The chain combines TRBV4-2 with TRBJ2-1. Germline V CDR1 and CDR2: LGHNA, YNFKEQ. The CDR3 sequence is 15 residues long. CDR3 protein: CASTRGRGSYNEQFF.

V and J are TRBV20-1 and TRBJ2-7; TCRdb calls TRBD1, which cannot be checked without DNA. Per the germline V gene, CDR1 is DFQATT and CDR2 is SNEGSKA (reference sequence). The CDR3 loop spans 14 amino acids. The CDR3 loop is CSARPPGGSYEQYF.

The chain links TRBV27 to TRBJ2-1; TCRdb returns TRBD2, unconfirmable since there is no DNA. The CDR3 runs to 15 residues. From germline, CDR1 is MNHEY and CDR2 SMNVEV (reference sequence). CDR3 region: CASSLSGRARYEQFF.

The CDR3 loop is CASSLWAGDSHNQPQHF. This chain uses TRBV7-2 with TRBJ1-5; TCRdb names TRBD1, which stays unverified in the absence of DNA. Looked up from germline, CDR1 is SGHTA and CDR2 is FQGNSA. This CDR3 comprises 17 residues. Supplemented by reference TRBV7-2 and TRBJ1-5, the full variable domain reads GAGVSQSPSNKVTEKGKDVELRCDPISGHTALYWYRQSLGQGLEFLIYFQGNSAPDKSGLPSDRFSAERTGGSVSTLTIQRTQQEDSAVYLCASSLWAGDSHNQPQHFGDGTRLSIL.

The chain uses TRBV6-5 and TRBJ1-3; lacking DNA, the TRBD1 call made by TCRdb goes unchecked. The CDR3 has 17 residues. From germline, CDR1 is MNHEY and CDR2 SVGAGI. The CDR3 here is CASSYPPGGPSGNTIYF.

The CDR3 spells CASSQGTALNYGYTF. The V gene is TRBV4-1, the J gene TRBJ1-2; lacking DNA, the TRBD1 call made by TCRdb goes unchecked. Germline CDR1 and CDR2: MGHRA and YSYEKL. There are 15 residues in the CDR3.

V gene TRBV30 combines with J gene TRBJ1-2; TCRdb selects TRBD1, and the lack of DNA leaves this call unchecked. This CDR3 region has 14 residues. Germline values: CDR1 GTSNPN, CDR2 SVGIG (reference sequence). The chain's CDR3 is CAWSFDRGDYGYTF. The full variable domain, its missing parts supplied by reference TRBV30 and TRBJ1-2, is SQTIHQWPATLVQPVGSPLSLECTVEGTSNPNLYWYRQAAGRGLQLLFYSVGIGQISSEVPQNLSASRPQDRQFILSSKKLLLSDSGFYLCAWSFDRGDYGYTFGSGTRLTVV.

The chain has TRBV20-1 and TRBJ2-3; the D call from TCRdb, TRBD2, cannot be confirmed without DNA. The CDR3 extends over 15 amino acids. The germline V gene encodes CDR1 DFQATT and CDR2 SNEGSKA (reference sequence). The CDR3 sequence is CSASGSLAGTDTQYF.

This chain connects TRBV7-2 to TRBJ1-2; there is no DNA to check the TCRdb D call of TRBD1. CDR1 and CDR2 (germline): SGHTA, FQGNSA. The CDR3 totals 17 residues. CDR3 in amino acids: CASSLSAGLQGIYGYTF.

This chain joins TRBV14 and TRBJ2-6. The germline V gene encodes CDR1 SGHDN and CDR2 FVKESK. This CDR3 is built from 17 residues. CDR3 protein: CASSQRLPFSGANVLTF.

The chain recombines TRBV24-1 with TRBJ2-3. Germline V CDR1 and CDR2: KGHDR, SFDVKD. The CDR3 runs to 16 residues. CDR3 protein: CATSGSGLSGTDTQYF.

The chain uses TRBV10-3 and TRBJ1-4; the TCRdb D gene call, TRBD1, has no DNA to confirm it. Germline lookup yields CDR1 ENHRY and CDR2 SYGVKD. This CDR3 has 15 amino acids. CDR3 sequence: CAISESMKGGEKLFF.

The CDR3 loop is CSARDLQGLTYEQYF. The V call is TRBV20-1, the J call TRBJ2-7; the TCRdb D gene call, TRBD1, has no DNA to confirm it. The CDR3 contains 15 residues. The V gene's germline CDR1 is DFQATT and CDR2 SNEGSKA (reference sequence).

The rearrangement uses TRBV4-3 and TRBJ1-1; TCRdb outputs TRBD1, but without DNA this stays unchecked. CDR1 is LGHNA, CDR2 YSLEER, per germline. The CDR3 runs 13 residues. The CDR3 here is CASSHRGGTEAFF.

J is TRBJ1-1 and V is TRBV5-6; TCRdb proposes TRBD1, but this gene call is untestable without DNA. The CDR3 contains 15 residues. CDR1 SGHDT and CDR2 YYEEEE come from the germline V gene. The CDR3 is CASSMAGTGNTEAFF.

V is TRBV18 and J is TRBJ2-5; TCRdb reports TRBD1, a call that lacks DNA to check it against. CDR1 is KGHSH, CDR2 LQKENI, per germline. The CDR3 has 15 residues. This CDR3 is CASSPGTGAQETQYF.